These 17 T cell receptor beta chains came from one sample sequenced in a study of blood T cells in healthy people across ages. Using a J-beta primer mix together with a sample-barcoded 5' primer, a second PCR was run for roughly 6 to 12 cycles. TCRdb passed the 5' RACE reads through MiXCR, listing each CDR3 protein once. The sample has almost 800,000 distinct CDR3 sequences, 55% to 70% seen once. The sequenced material came from blood. The receptors derive from a man aged 25-45 years in good health.

This rearrangement joins TRBV7-9 to TRBJ1-2; 7 bases map to TRBD1. From germline, CDR1 is SEHNR and CDR2 FQNEAQ (reference sequence). CDR3 length: 13 amino acids. Trimming cost V 4 bases and J 3 bases; bases outside gene matches: 2. Here the CDR3 reads CASSSGQHYGYTF. As DNA, the CDR3 is TGTGCCAGCAGCTCGGGACAGCACTATGGCTACACCTTC.

V usage is TRBV20-1 and J usage is TRBJ2-2; 11 positions match TRBD1. V trimming: 0 bases; J trimming: 7 bases; junction bases outside the gene matches: 4. The CDR3 covers 15 residues. Per germline, CDR1 DFQATT and CDR2 SNEGSKA (reference sequence). As DNA, the CDR3 is TGCAGTGCTAGAGATAGGACAGGGGGCAACGGGGAGCTGTTTTTT. Its protein is CSARDRTGGNGELFF.

The rearrangement links TRBV10-3 to TRBJ2-5; D is perhaps TRBD2 (6 bases). V was trimmed by 7 bases and J by 3 bases, leaving 15 bases between them. The CDR3 is 14 amino acids. Germline V CDR1 and CDR2: ENHRY, SYGVKD. The CDR3, as DNA: TGTGCCATCAATCCTACTAGCAAGGAAGAGACCCAGTACTTC. This translates into CAINPTSKEETQYF.

This clonotype turned up a few times. The CDR3 sequence: CSVAAASYNEQFF. The CDR3 nucleotides are TGCAGCGTGGCTGCGGCCTCCTACAATGAGCAGTTCTTC. The chain recombines TRBV29-1 with TRBJ2-1, with D unclear. Germline CDR1 reads SQVTM; CDR2 reads ANQGSEA. The CDR3 spans 13 residues. V gave up 6 bases and J gave up 0 bases, with 9 bases separating them.

The gene calls are TRBV25-1 and TRBJ1-1; TRBD1 might be the D (6 bases). Germline V CDR1 and CDR2: MGHDK, SYGVNS. The CDR3 spans 15 residues. V was trimmed by 2 bases and J by 1 base, leaving 11 bases between them. The CDR3, as DNA: TGTGCCAGCAGTGAAGTCACAGGGTCGAACACTGAAGCTTTCTTT. Amino acids: CASSEVTGSNTEAFF.

The chain couples TRBV12-3 or TRBV12-4 to TRBJ2-7; D gene uncertain. The CDR3 consists of 13 residues. Trimming took off 1 base at V and 6 bases at J, with 10 bases between the two ends. The CDR3 DNA sequence: TGTGCCAGCAGTTTAGGGCTAGTGGGCGAGCAGTACTTC. This codes for CASSLGLVGEQYF.

The rearrangement joins TRBV15 to TRBJ2-4; D is unclear. The CDR3 is made up of 13 amino acids. Germline assignment: CDR1 LNHNV and CDR2 YYDKDF (reference sequence). The V gene lost 4 bases and the J gene lost 8 bases, with 12 bases spanning the gap. The CDR3 DNA sequence: TGTGCCACCAGCAACTACCAGGCCCACATTCAGTACTTC. Its translation: CATSNYQAHIQYF.

This rearrangement joins TRBV7-2 to TRBJ1-3; no reliable D call. Trimming took off 1 base at V and 1 base at J, with 8 bases between the two ends. CDR1 is SGHTA and CDR2 is FQGNSA in the germline V gene. This CDR3 has 15 amino acids. The CDR3: CASSLGPNSGNTIYF. The CDR3 nucleotides read TGTGCCAGCAGCTTAGGCCCTAATTCTGGAAACACCATATATTTT.

This clonotype was recorded a few times. The gene calls are TRBV20-1 and TRBJ2-7; tentatively, D is TRBD2 (5 bases). The V gene's germline CDR1 is DFQATT and CDR2 SNEGSKA (reference sequence). V was pared by 6 bases and J by 7 bases, with 28 bases between. This CDR3 contains 16 residues. The CDR3 protein is CSAPSPGRFPFGEQYF. CDR3 bases: TGCAGTGCCCCGTCGCCGGGGAGATTCCCGTTCGGGGAGCAGTACTTC.

J is TRBJ2-3 and V is TRBV10-3; the match to TRBD1 covers 7 bases. The CDR3 is 15 amino acids. V was pared by 7 bases and J by 3 bases, with 10 bases of the junction left unmatched. Germline V lookup: CDR1 ENHRY, CDR2 SYGVKD. The CDR3 region is CAITDREDSTDTQYF. CDR3 in DNA: TGTGCCATCACTGACAGGGAAGATAGTACAGATACGCAGTATTTT.

This clonotype was detected a few times. V is TRBV20-1 and J is TRBJ2-7; D is possibly TRBD2 (7 bases). In germline, CDR1 is DFQATT, CDR2 SNEGSKA (reference sequence). This CDR3 has 12 amino acids. Trimming took off 6 bases at V and 7 bases at J, with 16 bases between the two ends. The CDR3 nucleotides read TGCAGTGCCCGGGACTACCAGGGGGAGCAGTACTTC. Amino acid sequence: CSARDYQGEQYF.

This clonotype was recorded once. The chain has TRBV20-1 and TRBJ1-5, with D maybe TRBD1 (5 bases). V gave up 1 base and J gave up 6 bases, with 10 bases separating them. Germline V CDR1 and CDR2: DFQATT, SNEGSKA (reference sequence). The CDR3 is 13 residues long. CDR3 in DNA: TGCAGTGCTAGAGGGGGGTATCGTCAGCCCCAGCATTTT. This codes for CSARGGYRQPQHF.

The gene calls are TRBV12-3 or TRBV12-4 and TRBJ2-7, with D perhaps matching TRBD2 (7 bases). CDR3 length equals 17 residues. The V gene lost 0 bases and the J gene lost 3 bases, with 18 bases spanning the gap. CDR3 DNA sequence: TGTGCCAGCAGTTTAGCATGGGGGCTAGCGGATCTCTACGAGCAGTACTTC. This sequence encodes CASSLAWGLADLYEQYF.

This chain joins TRBV15 and TRBJ2-1; D is undetermined. The CDR3 totals 14 residues. Germline V lookup: CDR1 LNHNV, CDR2 YYDKDF (reference sequence). Trimming left V 0 bases short and J 7 bases short, with 10 bases between. Here the CDR3 DNA reads TGTGCCACCAGCAGAGATCTTAGTCAAAATGAGCAGTTCTTC. This translates into CATSRDLSQNEQFF.

The rearrangement joins TRBV20-1 to TRBJ2-1, with TRBD2 as a possible D gene (6 bases). This CDR3 is 15 amino acids long. Per germline, CDR1 DFQATT and CDR2 SNEGSKA (reference sequence). The ends were cut back, 0 bases at V and 9 bases at J, with 18 bases in the middle. CDR3 sequence reads: CSARDYGSPFSEQFF. DNA of the CDR3: TGCAGTGCTAGAGATTACGGGAGTCCCTTTAGTGAGCAGTTCTTC.

The chain links TRBV5-1 to TRBJ1-1, with a tentative D call TRBD1 (5 bases). Germline-derived CDR1 and CDR2 are SGHRS and YFSETQ. The CDR3 consists of 14 residues. Trimming cost V 1 base and J 8 bases, with 15 bases left between them. In DNA form, the CDR3 reads TGCGCCAGCAGCTTGAAGGTTTTTGGGACCGAAGCTTTCTTT. Translating gives CASSLKVFGTEAFF.

The chain links TRBV20-1 to TRBJ2-3; D may be TRBD1 or TRBD2 (5 bases each). The V gene lost 6 bases and the J gene lost 4 bases, with 17 bases spanning the gap. Germline V gene data show CDR1 as DFQATT and CDR2 as SNEGSKA (reference sequence). This CDR3 contains 14 residues. The CDR3 loop reads CSALRGGQADTQYF. The CDR3 region has the DNA TGCAGTGCCCTCCGGGGCGGCCAAGCAGATACGCAGTATTTT.